The rows below give T cell receptor beta chains drawn from one sample of a study of blood T cell repertoires in COVID-19. The repertoire was sequenced with immunoSEQ multiplex PCR; TCRdb's copy has only in-frame clones and lacks some. The profile shows 200,000 to 250,000 clones, 80% of them singletons. The sample comprised peripheral blood. The source of these receptors is a human donor in a cohort sampled during active COVID-19. Both conserved end residues are part of each CDR3. The D gene is left open where the match is weak. Some rows mark clone size as missing; the rest say once, few, many or name a class of expanded clone.

CDR3nt | CDR3aa | v_gene | abundance | j_gene | d_gene
TGTGCCAGCAGTGAAGCTCGGCCCCTCCACTTT | CASSEARPLHF | TRBV2 | few | TRBJ1-6 | NA
TGTGCCTGGGGGCTTCGGGGGTCCTACAATGAGCAGTTCTTC | CAWGLRGSYNEQFF | TRBV30 | NA | TRBJ2-1 | NA
TGTGCCAGCAGCTTAATGGCAGGGGCCGTAGATACGCAGTATTTT | CASSLMAGAVDTQYF | TRBV11-2 | NA | TRBJ2-3 | NA
TGTGCCAGCAGCGTACCCAGGGGGGACGAGGTATACGAGCAGTACTTC | CASSVPRGDEVYEQYF | TRBV9 | NA | TRBJ2-7 | NA
TGTGCCAGCAGCCAAGAGGCAGGGGCTGAAGCTTTCTTT | CASSQEAGAEAFF | TRBV4-2 | once | TRBJ1-1 | NA
TGCGCCAGCAGCCAAAAGAGAGGCTACGAGCAGTACTTC | CASSQKRGYEQYF | TRBV4-3 | NA | TRBJ2-7 | NA
TGTGCCAGCAGCGCCCAGGGAGGGAATTCACCCCTCCACTTT | CASSAQGGNSPLHF | TRBV7-9 | NA | TRBJ1-6 | NA
TGTGCCAGCAGCTCGACAGGGCTTTCTGGAAACACCATATATTTT | CASSSTGLSGNTIYF | TRBV7-3 | NA | TRBJ1-3 | TRBD1
TGTGCCAGTAGCCATCCCGGGACTAGCGGACAAGAGACCCAGTACTTC | CASSHPGTSGQETQYF | TRBV19 | NA | TRBJ2-5 | TRBD2
TGTGCCAGCAGTTACTCGACACACAGGGATTCACCCCTCCACTTT | CASSYSTHRDSPLHF | TRBV6-2/TRBV6-3 | NA | TRBJ1-6 | NA
TGTGCCAGTAGGGGTGGGCGGGGGGCCCTTAACACCGGGGAGCTGTTTTTT | CASRGGRGALNTGELFF | TRBV19 | NA | TRBJ2-2 | TRBD2
TGTGCCAGCAGCTTAAAATTACAGGGGGTTACCTACGAGCAGTACTTC | CASSLKLQGVTYEQYF | TRBV5-5 | NA | TRBJ2-7 | TRBD1
TGTGCCAGTAGCGTCACAGCCAGCTCCTACGAGCAGTACTTC | CASSVTASSYEQYF | TRBV19 | NA | TRBJ2-7 | NA
TGTGCCAGTAGGGTGGTAGAGCTGAACACTGAAGCTTTCTTT | CASRVVELNTEAFF | TRBV19 | NA | TRBJ1-1 | NA
TGTGCCAGCAGCTTTAACCGGGACAGGGGCTCCGGGGAGCTGTTTTTT | CASSFNRDRGSGELFF | TRBV5-4 | NA | TRBJ2-2 | TRBD1
TGTGCCAGCAGCTTACAGGGAGTTGGGGCCAACGTCCTGACTTTC | CASSLQGVGANVLTF | TRBV5-5 | NA | TRBJ2-6 | NA
TGTGCCAGTATCGGGCGGGGGGGCGAAACCGGGGAGCTGTTTTTT | CASIGRGGETGELFF | TRBV19 | NA | TRBJ2-2 | TRBD2
TGTGCCAGCAGCCAGTCGGGAGGAACAGATACGCAGTATTTT | CASSQSGGTDTQYF | TRBV14 | NA | TRBJ2-3 | TRBD2
TGTGCCAGCAGTCCGGGGGGGGCCTACGAGCAGTACTTC | CASSPGGAYEQYF | TRBV28 | NA | TRBJ2-7 | TRBD2
TGTGCCAGCAGTGAACAGGGGCCTATAAACACCATATATTTT | CASSEQGPINTIYF | TRBV25-1 | NA | TRBJ1-3 | NA
TGTGCCACCACCCCGCAGCGGACAGGGGGCGAGGGGGAAAAACTGTTTTTT | CATTPQRTGGEGEKLFF | TRBV24-1 | few | TRBJ1-4 | TRBD1
TGCGCCAGCAGCCAAGAGTTAGCTAACTATGGCTACACCTTC | CASSQELANYGYTF | TRBV4-3 | few | TRBJ1-2 | NA
TGTGCCAGCAGCCAGGACAGAGAAGAGACCCAGTACTTC | CASSQDREETQYF | TRBV3-1/TRBV3-2 | NA | TRBJ2-5 | NA
TGTGCCAGCAGCGTACTAGCGGAGGGGACTGGAAACACCATATATTTT | CASSVLAEGTGNTIYF | TRBV9 | once | TRBJ1-3 | NA
TGTGCCAGCAGTTCCGACGGGTGGAGCTCCTACAATGAGCAGTTCTTC | CASSSDGWSSYNEQFF | TRBV27 | NA | TRBJ2-1 | NA
TGTGCCACCAGTGGGGGACAGGGGAACACCGGGGAGCTGTTTTTT | CATSGGQGNTGELFF | TRBV24-1 | NA | TRBJ2-2 | TRBD1
TGTGCCAGCAGTTTTATCGATGAGCAGCCCCAGCATTTT | CASSFIDEQPQHF | TRBV6-2/TRBV6-3 | few | TRBJ1-5 | NA
TGTGCCAGCAGTCGTAGCTGGATTGTCGGTGAAAAACTGTTTTTT | CASSRSWIVGEKLFF | TRBV9 | NA | TRBJ1-4 | NA
TGTGCCAGCAGCTTTGTCTCAACTAATGAAAAACTGTTTTTT | CASSFVSTNEKLFF | TRBV5-6 | NA | TRBJ1-4 | NA
TGTGCCAGCAGCTACTGGACTAGCGGGAGGGCCGATGAGCAGTTCTTC | CASSYWTSGRADEQFF | TRBV5-8 | many | TRBJ2-1 | TRBD2
TGTGCCAGCAGGAGGGACAGGGGGCTTGGGGGCTACACCTTC | CASRRDRGLGGYTF | TRBV6-5 | NA | TRBJ1-2 | TRBD1
TGTGCCAGCAGTTTCATCCCCTGGGACAGCAAGAACACTGAAGCTTTCTTT | CASSFIPWDSKNTEAFF | TRBV28 | once | TRBJ1-1 | TRBD1
TGTGCCAGTGGGGACATCCTCCGGTGGATTGCCGGGGAGCTGTTTTTT | CASGDILRWIAGELFF | TRBV19 | NA | TRBJ2-2 | NA
TGTGCCACCGCTACAGGACCGAACACCGGGGAGCTGTTTTTT | CATATGPNTGELFF | TRBV9 | NA | TRBJ2-2 | NA
TGCGCCAGCAGCCGATCGACTAGCGGGGGGGGCGATGAGCAGTTCTTC | CASSRSTSGGGDEQFF | TRBV5-1 | NA | TRBJ2-1 | TRBD2
TGTGCCAGCAGCCCAGGACAGGGTCCCTACAATGAGCAGTTCTTC | CASSPGQGPYNEQFF | TRBV7-8 | NA | TRBJ2-1 | TRBD1
TGTGCCAGTAGTATCGAGACAACTAATGAAAAACTGTTTTTT | CASSIETTNEKLFF | TRBV19 | once | TRBJ1-4 | NA
TGTGCCAGCAGTTTTAGCGCATTTCTTGGGCGGTCCCGGCGGGAGACCCAGTACTTC | CASSFSAFLGRSRRETQYF | TRBV28 | NA | TRBJ2-5 | NA
TGCGCCAGCAGCTTAGGAACAGGGGGTAGCAATCAGCCCCAGCATTTT | CASSLGTGGSNQPQHF | TRBV5-1 | NA | TRBJ1-5 | TRBD1
TGTGCCAGCAGCCCACCAGCGGGAGGGGAGACCCAGTACTTC | CASSPPAGGETQYF | TRBV9 | few | TRBJ2-5 | TRBD2
TGTGCCAGCAGTGAACCAGGGTTTGGCAATCAGCCCCAGCATTTT | CASSEPGFGNQPQHF | TRBV25-1 | NA | TRBJ1-5 | NA
TGTGCCGGGAGAGCGGGGGTCCAAGAGACCCAGTACTTC | CAGRAGVQETQYF | TRBV30 | NA | TRBJ2-5 | TRBD2
TGTGCCAGCAAAACAGGGTTACAGGTGGAGCAGTACTTC | CASKTGLQVEQYF | TRBV7-2 | NA | TRBJ2-7 | NA
TGTGCCAGCAGCACAGCAGGGGGCTGTCAGCCCCAGCATTTT | CASSTAGGCQPQHF | TRBV11-3 | NA | TRBJ1-5 | TRBD1
TGCAGCGTTGTTTGGACAGGGGGCGCAGATGGCTACACCTTC | CSVVWTGGADGYTF | TRBV29-1 | NA | TRBJ1-2 | TRBD1
TGTGCCAGCAGCCCCCGACTAGAAAGGAACAATGAGCAGTTCTTC | CASSPRLERNNEQFF | TRBV9 | NA | TRBJ2-1 | NA
TGTGCCAGTAGTACCGGGGGTGCGGCTAATGAAAAACTGTTTTTT | CASSTGGAANEKLFF | TRBV19 | NA | TRBJ1-4 | NA
TGCGCCAGCAGCTTGGGTTCCCTACTAGAGCAGTTCTTC | CASSLGSLLEQFF | TRBV5-1 | NA | TRBJ2-1 | NA
TGTGCCAGCAGCATGGGACAGGGGGATGGAAACATTCAGTACTTC | CASSMGQGDGNIQYF | TRBV6-5 | NA | TRBJ2-4 | TRBD1
TGTGCCAGCAGCCACCTGACAGGGGTGCACACCGGGGAGCTGTTTTTT | CASSHLTGVHTGELFF | TRBV14 | NA | TRBJ2-2 | TRBD1
TGTGCCAGCAGGACAAGGGAGGTATGGACTGAAGCTTTCTTT | CASRTREVWTEAFF | TRBV6-5 | few | TRBJ1-1 | NA
TGTGCCAGCAGTTTTTCGGACAGGCCCTATGGCTACACCTTC | CASSFSDRPYGYTF | TRBV28 | once | TRBJ1-2 | TRBD1
TGTGCCAGCAGCTTGGACAGGGGGGGAAATGAGCAGTTCTTC | CASSLDRGGNEQFF | TRBV11-3 | NA | TRBJ2-1 | TRBD1
TGTGCCAGCAGCTTAGAATTTTCGGGACTTGAGACCCAGTACTTC | CASSLEFSGLETQYF | TRBV11-2 | once | TRBJ2-5 | NA
TGTGCCAGCAGCTGGACAGGGCAGAACACCGGGGAGCTGTTTTTT | CASSWTGQNTGELFF | TRBV5-8 | NA | TRBJ2-2 | TRBD1